This TCR beta chain emerged from a study of cytomegalovirus exposure and HLA in healthy donors. The study's findings and limits: Within an earlier analysis, most TCR beta V segments proved productive either about 87% or about 30% of the time. Most subjects' HLA-A and HLA-B alleles were reportedly predicted from TCR beta sequences.

Primers included in the PCR were 60 Vbeta and 13 Jbeta primers. Sequenced by immunoSEQ multiplex PCR; TCRdb stores in-frame clones only, minus some. This table has 100,000 to 150,000 clones, 73% appearing once. Notes on this clone: What it binds is not known.

V trimming: 2 bases; J trimming: 5 bases; junction bases outside the gene matches: 6. This CDR3 contains 15 residues. Germline V gives CDR1 SGHTA, CDR2 FQGTGA. This rearrangement joins TRBV7-3 to TRBJ2-3, with 8 bases that match TRBD2. The specimen was PBMCs. The source is a man aged 55 to 70 in good health and CMV-seropositive. The DNA for the CDR3 is TGTGCCAGCAGCTTACGGGGGGGCCGGGAAGATACGCAGTATTTT. Protein: CASSLRGGREDTQYF. Using reference TRBV7-3 and TRBJ2-3 for the parts outside the CDR3, the full variable domain is GAGVSQTPSNKVTEKGKYVELRCDPISGHTALYWYRQSLGQGPEFLIYFQGTGAADDSGLPNDRFFAVRPEGSVSTLKIQRTERGDSAVYLCASSLRGGREDTQYFGPGTRLTVL.